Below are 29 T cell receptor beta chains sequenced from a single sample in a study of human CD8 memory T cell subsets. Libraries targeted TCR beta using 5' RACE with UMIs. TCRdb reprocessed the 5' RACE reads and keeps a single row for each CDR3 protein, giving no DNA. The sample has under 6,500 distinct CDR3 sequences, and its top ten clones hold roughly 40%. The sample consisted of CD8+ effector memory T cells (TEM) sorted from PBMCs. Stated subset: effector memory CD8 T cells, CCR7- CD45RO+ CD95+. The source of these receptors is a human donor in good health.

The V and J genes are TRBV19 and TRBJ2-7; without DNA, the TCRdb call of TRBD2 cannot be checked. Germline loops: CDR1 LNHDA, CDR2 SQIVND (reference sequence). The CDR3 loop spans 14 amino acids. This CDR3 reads CASSGTVVVYEQYF.

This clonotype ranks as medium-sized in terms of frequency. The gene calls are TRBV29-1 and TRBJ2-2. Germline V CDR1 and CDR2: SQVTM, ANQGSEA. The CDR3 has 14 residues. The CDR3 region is CSVDPSGNTGELFF.

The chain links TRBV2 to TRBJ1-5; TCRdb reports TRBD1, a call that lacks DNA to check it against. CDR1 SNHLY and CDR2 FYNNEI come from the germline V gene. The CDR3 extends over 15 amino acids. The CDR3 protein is CASSRDSYSNQPQHF.

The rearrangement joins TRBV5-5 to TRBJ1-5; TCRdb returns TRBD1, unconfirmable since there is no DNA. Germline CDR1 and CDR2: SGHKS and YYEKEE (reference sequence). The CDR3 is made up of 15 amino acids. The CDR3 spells CASSLADRGSQPQHF.

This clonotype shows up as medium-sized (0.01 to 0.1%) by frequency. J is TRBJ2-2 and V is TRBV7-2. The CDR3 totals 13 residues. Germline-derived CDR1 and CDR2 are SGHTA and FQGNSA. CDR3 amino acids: CASSLVTTGELFF.

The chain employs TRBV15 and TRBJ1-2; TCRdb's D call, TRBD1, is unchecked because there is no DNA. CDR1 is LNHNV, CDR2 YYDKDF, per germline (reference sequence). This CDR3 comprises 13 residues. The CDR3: CATSLAGDYGYTF.

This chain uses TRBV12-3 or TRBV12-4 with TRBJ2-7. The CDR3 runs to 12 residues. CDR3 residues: CASSFIAYEQYF.

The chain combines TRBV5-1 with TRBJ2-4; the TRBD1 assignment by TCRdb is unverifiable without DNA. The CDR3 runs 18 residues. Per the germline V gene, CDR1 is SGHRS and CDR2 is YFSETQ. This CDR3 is CASSLEGRGTLAKNIQYF.

The CDR3: CASSPDHRSYNEQFF. The gene calls are TRBV5-4 and TRBJ2-1. The V gene's germline CDR1 is SGHNT and CDR2 YYREEE (reference sequence). The CDR3 is 15 amino acids. Variable domain in full (rest from reference TRBV5-4 and TRBJ2-1): ETGVTQSPTHLIKTRGQQVTLRCSSQSGHNTVSWYQQALGQGPQFIFQYYREEENGRGNFPPRFSGLQFPNYSSELNVNALELDDSALYLCASSPDHRSYNEQFFGPGTRLTVL.

The CDR3 region is CASSSFGDILNTEAFF. The rearrangement joins TRBV7-9 to TRBJ1-1; without DNA, the TCRdb call of TRBD1 cannot be checked. This CDR3 has 16 residues. Looked up from germline, CDR1 is SEHNR and CDR2 is FQNEAQ (reference sequence).

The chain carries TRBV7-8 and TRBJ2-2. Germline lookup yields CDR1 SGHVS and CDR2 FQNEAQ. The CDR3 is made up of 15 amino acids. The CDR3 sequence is CASSLYTANTGELFF.

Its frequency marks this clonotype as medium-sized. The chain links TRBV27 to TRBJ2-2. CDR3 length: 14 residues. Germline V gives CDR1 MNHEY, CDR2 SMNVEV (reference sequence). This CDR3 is CASSDWTNTGELFF.

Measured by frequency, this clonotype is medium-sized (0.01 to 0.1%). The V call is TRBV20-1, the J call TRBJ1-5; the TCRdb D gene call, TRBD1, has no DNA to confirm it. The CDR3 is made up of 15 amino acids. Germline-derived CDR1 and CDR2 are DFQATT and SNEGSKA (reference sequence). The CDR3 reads CSASYGTGGNQPQHF.

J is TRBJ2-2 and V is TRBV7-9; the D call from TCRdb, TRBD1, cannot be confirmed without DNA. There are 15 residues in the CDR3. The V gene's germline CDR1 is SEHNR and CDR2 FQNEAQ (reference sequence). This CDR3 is CASSSTRQGPGELFF.

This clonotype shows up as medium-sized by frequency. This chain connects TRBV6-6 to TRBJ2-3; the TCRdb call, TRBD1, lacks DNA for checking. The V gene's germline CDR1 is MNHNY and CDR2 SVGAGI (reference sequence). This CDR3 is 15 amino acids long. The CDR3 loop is CASGGQGDGTDTQYF.

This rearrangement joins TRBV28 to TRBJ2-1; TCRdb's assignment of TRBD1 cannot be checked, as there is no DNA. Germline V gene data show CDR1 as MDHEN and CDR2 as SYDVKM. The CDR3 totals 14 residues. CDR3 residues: CASISTVGWGEQFF.

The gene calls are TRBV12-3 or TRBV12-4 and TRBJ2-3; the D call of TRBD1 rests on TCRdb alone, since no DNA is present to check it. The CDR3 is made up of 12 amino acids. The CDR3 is CASSPQGDTQYF.

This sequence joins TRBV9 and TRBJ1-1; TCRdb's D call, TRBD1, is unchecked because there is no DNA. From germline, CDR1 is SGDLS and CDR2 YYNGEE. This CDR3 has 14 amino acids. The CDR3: CASSQTTGEFEAFF.

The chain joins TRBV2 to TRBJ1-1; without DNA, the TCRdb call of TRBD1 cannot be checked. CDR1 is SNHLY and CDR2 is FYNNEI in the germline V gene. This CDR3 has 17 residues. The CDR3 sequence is CASRRPQTGDMNTEAFF.

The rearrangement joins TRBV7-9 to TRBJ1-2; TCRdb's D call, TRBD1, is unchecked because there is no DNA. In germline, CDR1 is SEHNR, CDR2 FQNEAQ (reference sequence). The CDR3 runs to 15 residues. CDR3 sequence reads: CASRPGGARDYGYTF. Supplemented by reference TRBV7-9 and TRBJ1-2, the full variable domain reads DTGVSQNPRHKITKRGQNVTFRCDPISEHNRLYWYRQTLGQGPEFLTYFQNEAQLEKSRLLSDRFSAERPKGSFSTLEIQRTEQGDSAMYLCASRPGGARDYGYTFGSGTRLTVV.

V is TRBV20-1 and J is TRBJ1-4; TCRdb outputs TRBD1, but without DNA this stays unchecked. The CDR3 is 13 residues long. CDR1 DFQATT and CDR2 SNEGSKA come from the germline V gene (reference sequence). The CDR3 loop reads CSARTGTGEKLFF.

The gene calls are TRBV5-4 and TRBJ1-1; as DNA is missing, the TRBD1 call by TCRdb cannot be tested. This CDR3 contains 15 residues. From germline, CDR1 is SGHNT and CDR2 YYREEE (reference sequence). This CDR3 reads CASSLSGTGDTEAFF. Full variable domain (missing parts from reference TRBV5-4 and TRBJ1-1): ETGVTQSPTHLIKTRGQQVTLRCSSQSGHNTVSWYQQALGQGPQFIFQYYREEENGRGNFPPRFSGLQFPNYSSELNVNALELDDSALYLCASSLSGTGDTEAFFGQGTRLTVV.

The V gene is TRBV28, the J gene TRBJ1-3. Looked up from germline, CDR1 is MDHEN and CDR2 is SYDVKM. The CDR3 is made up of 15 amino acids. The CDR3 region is CASSSLEGEVNTIYF.

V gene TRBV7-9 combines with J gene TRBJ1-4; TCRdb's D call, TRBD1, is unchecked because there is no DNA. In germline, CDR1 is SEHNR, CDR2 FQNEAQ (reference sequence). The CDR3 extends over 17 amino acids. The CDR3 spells CASSSQERQGEYEKLFF.

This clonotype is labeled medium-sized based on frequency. The CDR3 is CASSLGETGNQPQHF. The rearrangement links TRBV5-1 to TRBJ1-5. CDR3 length: 15 amino acids. Germline V gene data show CDR1 as SGHRS and CDR2 as YFSETQ.

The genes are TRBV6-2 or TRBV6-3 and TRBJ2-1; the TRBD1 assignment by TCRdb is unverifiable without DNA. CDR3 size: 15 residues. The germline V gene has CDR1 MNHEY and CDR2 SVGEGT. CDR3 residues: CASSQSVGAADEQFF.

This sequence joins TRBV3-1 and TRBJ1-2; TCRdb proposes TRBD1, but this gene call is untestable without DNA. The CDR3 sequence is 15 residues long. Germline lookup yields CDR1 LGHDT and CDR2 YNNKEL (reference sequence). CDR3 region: CASSQEQAGNYGYTF.

The CDR3 sequence is CASSYFQAQPVF. V and J are TRBV6-5 and TRBJ2-3; the TCRdb D gene call, TRBD2, has no DNA to confirm it. Per germline, CDR1 MNHEY and CDR2 SVGAGI. The CDR3 runs to 12 residues.

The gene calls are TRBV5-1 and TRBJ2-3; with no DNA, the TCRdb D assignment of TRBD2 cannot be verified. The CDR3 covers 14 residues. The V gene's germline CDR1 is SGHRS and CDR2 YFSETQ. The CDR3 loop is CASKTSGGTDTQYF. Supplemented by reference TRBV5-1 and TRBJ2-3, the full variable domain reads KAGVTQTPRYLIKTRGQQVTLSCSPISGHRSVSWYQQTPGQGLQFLFEYFSETQRNKGNFPGRFSGRQFSNSRSEMNVSTLELGDSALYLCASKTSGGTDTQYFGPGTRLTVL.